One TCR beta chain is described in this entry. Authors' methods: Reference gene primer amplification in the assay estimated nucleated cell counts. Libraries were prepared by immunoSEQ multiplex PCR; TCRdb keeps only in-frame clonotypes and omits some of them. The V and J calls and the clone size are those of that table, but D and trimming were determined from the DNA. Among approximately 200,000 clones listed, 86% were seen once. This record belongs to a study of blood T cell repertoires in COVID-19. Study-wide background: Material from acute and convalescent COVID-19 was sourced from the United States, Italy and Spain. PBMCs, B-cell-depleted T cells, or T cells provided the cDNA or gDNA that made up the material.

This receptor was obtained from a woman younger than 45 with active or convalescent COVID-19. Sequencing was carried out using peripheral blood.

CDR3 bases: TGCAGCGTTTCCTGGACAGACACCTTC. Its translation is CSVSWTDTF. The chain couples TRBV29-1 to TRBJ1-2, with a tentative D call TRBD1 (6 bases). The CDR3 consists of 9 residues. Deletions cut 5 bases from V and 12 bases from J, with 10 bases between. Germline V gene sequence: CDR1 SQVTM, CDR2 ANQGSEA.